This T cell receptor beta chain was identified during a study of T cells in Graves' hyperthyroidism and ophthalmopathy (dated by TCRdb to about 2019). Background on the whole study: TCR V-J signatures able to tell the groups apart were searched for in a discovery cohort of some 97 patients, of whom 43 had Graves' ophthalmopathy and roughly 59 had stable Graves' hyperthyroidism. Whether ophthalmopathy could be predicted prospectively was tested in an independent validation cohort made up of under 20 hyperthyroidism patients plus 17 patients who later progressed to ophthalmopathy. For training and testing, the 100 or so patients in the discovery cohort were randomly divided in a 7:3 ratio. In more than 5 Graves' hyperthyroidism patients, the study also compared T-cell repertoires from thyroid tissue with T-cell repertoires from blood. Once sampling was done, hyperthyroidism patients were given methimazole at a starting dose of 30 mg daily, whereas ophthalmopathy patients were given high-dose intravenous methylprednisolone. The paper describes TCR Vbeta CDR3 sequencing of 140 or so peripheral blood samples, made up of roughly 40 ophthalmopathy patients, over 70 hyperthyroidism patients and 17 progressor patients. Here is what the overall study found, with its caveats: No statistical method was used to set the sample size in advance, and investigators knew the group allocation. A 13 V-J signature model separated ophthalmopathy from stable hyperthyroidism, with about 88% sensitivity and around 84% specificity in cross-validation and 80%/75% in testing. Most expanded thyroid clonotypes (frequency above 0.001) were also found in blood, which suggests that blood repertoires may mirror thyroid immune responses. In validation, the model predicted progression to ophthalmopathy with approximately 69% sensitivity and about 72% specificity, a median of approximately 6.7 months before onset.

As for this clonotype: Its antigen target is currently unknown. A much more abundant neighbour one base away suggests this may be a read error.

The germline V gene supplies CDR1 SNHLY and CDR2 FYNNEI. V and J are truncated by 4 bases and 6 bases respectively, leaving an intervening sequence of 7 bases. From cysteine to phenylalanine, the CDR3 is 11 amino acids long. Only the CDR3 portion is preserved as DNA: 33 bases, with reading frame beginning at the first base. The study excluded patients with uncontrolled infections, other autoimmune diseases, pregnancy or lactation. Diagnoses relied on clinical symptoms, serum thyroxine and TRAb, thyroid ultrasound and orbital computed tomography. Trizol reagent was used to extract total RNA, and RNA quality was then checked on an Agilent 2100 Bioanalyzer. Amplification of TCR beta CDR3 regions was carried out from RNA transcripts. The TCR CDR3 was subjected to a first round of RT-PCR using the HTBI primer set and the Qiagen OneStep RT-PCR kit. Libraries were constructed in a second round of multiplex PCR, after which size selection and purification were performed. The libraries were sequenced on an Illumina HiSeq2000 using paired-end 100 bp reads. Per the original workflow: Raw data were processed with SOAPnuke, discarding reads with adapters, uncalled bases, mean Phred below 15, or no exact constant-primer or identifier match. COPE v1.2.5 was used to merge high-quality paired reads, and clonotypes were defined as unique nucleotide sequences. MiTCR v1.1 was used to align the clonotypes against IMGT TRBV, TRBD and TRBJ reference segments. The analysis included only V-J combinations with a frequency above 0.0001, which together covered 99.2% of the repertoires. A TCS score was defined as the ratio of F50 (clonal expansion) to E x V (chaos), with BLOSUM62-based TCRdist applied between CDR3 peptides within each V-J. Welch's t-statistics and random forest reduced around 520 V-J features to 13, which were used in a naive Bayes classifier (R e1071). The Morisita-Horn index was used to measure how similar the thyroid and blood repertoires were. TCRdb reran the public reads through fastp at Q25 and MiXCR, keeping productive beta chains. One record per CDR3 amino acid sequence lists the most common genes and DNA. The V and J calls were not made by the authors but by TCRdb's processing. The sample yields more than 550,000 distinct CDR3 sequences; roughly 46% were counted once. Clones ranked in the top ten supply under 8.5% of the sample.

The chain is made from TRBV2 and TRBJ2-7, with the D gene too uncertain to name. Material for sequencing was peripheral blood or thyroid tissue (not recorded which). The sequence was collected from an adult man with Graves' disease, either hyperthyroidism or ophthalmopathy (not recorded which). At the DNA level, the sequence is TGTGCCAGCAGTGGAGTGGTCGAGCAGTACTTC. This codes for CASSGVVEQYF. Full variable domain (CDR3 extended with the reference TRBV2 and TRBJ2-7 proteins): EPEVTQTPSHQVTQMGQEVILRCVPISNHLYFYWYRQILGQKVEFLVSFYNNEISEKSEIFDDQFSVERPDGSNFTLKIRSTKLEDSAMYFCASSGVVEQYFGPGTRLTVT.